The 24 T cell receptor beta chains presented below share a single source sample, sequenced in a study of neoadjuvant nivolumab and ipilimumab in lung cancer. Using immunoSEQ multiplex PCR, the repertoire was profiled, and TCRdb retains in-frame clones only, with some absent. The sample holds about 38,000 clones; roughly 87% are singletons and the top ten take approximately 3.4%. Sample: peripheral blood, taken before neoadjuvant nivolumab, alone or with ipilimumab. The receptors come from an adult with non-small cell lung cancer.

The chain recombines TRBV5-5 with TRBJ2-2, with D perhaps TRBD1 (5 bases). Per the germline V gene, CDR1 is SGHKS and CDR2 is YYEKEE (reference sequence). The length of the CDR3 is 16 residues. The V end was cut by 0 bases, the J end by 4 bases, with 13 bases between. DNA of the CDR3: TGTGCCAGCAGCTTGGCCACCAGGGTAGCCACCGGGGAGCTGTTTTTT. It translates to CASSLATRVATGELFF.

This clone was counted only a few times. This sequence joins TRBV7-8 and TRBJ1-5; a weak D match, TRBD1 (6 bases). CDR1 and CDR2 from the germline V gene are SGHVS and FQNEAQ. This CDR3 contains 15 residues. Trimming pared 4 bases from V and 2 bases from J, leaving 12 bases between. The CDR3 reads CASSSQGNGNQPQHF. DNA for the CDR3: TGTGCCAGCAGCTCACAGGGTAACGGCAATCAGCCCCAGCATTTT.

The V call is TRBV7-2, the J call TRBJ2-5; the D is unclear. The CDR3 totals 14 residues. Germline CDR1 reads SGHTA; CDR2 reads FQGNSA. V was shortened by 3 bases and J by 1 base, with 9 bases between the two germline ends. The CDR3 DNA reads TGTGCCAGCAGCTTTTTGAGTACCCAAGAGACCCAGTACTTC. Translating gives CASSFLSTQETQYF.

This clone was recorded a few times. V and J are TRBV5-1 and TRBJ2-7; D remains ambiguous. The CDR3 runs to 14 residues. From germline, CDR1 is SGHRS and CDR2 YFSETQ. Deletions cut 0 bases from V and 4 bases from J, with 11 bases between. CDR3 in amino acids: CASSLVGEPYEQYF. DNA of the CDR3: TGCGCCAGCAGCTTGGTCGGAGAACCGTACGAGCAGTACTTC.

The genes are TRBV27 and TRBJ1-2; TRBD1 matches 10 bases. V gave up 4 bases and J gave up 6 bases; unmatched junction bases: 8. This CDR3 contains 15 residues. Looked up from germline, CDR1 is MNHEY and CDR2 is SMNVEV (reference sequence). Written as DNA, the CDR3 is TGTGCCAGCAGTTCCCGGACAGGGGGAGGGGATGGCTACACCTTC. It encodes CASSSRTGGGDGYTF.

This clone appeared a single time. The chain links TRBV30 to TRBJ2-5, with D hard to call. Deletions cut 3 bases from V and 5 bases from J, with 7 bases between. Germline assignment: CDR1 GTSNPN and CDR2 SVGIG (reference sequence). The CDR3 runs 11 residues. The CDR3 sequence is CAWSPRETQYF. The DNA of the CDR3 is TGTGCCTGGAGCCCAAGGGAGACCCAGTACTTC.

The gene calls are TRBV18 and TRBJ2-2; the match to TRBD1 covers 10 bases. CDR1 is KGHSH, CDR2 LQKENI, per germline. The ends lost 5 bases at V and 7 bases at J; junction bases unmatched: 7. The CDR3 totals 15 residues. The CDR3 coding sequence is TGTGCCAGCTCAAGCGGACAGGGGGTCGTCGGGGAGCTGTTTTTT. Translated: CASSSGQGVVGELFF.

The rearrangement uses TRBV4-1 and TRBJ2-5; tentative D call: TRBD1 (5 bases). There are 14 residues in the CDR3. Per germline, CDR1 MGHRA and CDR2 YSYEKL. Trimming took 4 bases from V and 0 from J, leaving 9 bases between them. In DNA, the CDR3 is TGCGCCAGCAGCCTATCGGACAACCAAGAGACCCAGTACTTC. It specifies CASSLSDNQETQYF.

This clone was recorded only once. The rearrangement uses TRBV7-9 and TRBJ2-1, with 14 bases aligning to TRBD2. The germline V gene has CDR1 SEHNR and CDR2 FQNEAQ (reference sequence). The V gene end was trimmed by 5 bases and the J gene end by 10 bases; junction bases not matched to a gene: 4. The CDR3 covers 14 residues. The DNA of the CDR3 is TGTGCCAGCAGCACGGGACTAGCGGGAGTCGAGCAGTTCTTC. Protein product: CASSTGLAGVEQFF. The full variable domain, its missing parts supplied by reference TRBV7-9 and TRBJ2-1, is DTGVSQNPRHKITKRGQNVTFRCDPISEHNRLYWYRQTLGQGPEFLTYFQNEAQLEKSRLLSDRFSAERPKGSFSTLEIQRTEQGDSAMYLCASSTGLAGVEQFFGPGTRLTVL.

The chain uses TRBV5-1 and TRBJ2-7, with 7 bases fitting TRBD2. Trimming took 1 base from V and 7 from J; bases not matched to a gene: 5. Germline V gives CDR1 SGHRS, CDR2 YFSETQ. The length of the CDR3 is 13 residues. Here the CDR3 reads CASSLREGREQYF. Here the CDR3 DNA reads TGCGCCAGCAGCTTGAGGGAGGGCCGGGAGCAGTACTTC.

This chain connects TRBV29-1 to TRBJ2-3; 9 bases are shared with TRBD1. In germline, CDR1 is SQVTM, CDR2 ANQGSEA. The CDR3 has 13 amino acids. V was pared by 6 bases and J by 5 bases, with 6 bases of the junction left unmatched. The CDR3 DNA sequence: TGCAGCGTCCCCGGGACAGGGAAAGATACGCAGTATTTT. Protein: CSVPGTGKDTQYF.

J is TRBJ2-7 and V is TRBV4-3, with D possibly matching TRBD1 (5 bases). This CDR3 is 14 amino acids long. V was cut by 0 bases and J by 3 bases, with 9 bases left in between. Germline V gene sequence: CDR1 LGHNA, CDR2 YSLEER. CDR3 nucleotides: TGCGCCAGCAGCCAAGATCAAGGGGACTACGAGCAGTACTTC. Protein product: CASSQDQGDYEQYF.

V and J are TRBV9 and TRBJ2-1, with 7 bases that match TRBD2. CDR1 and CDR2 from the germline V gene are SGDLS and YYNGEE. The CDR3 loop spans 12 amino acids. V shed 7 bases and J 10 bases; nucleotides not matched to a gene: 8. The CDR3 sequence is CASQRGAGEQFF. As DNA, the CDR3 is TGTGCCAGCCAGAGAGGAGCGGGAGAGCAGTTCTTC.

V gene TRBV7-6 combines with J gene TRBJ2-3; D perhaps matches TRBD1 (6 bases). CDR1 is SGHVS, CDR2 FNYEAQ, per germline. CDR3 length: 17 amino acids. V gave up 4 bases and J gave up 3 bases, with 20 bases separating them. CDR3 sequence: CASSSPNTGIRTDTQYF. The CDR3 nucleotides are TGTGCCAGCAGCTCTCCGAACACAGGGATAAGGACAGATACGCAGTATTTT.

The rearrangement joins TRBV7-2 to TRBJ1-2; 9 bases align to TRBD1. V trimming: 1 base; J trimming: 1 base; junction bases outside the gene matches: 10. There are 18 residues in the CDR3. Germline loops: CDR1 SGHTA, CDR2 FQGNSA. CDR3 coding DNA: TGTGCCAGCAGCTTAGGCCTTACCGGGACAGGGCGTAACTATGGCTACACCTTC. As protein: CASSLGLTGTGRNYGYTF.

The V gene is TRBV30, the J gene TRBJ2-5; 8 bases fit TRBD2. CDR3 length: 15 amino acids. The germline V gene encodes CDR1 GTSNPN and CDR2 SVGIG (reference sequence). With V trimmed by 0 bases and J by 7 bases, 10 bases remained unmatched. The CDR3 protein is CAWSVASGRWGTQYF. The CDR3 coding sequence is TGTGCCTGGAGTGTGGCTAGCGGGCGATGGGGGACCCAGTACTTC.

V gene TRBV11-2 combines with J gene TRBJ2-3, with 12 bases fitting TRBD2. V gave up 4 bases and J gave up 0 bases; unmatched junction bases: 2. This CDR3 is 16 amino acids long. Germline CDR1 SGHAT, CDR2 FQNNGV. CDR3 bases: TGTGCCAGCAGCTGGGGGACTAGCGGGAGCACAGATACGCAGTATTTT. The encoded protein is CASSWGTSGSTDTQYF.

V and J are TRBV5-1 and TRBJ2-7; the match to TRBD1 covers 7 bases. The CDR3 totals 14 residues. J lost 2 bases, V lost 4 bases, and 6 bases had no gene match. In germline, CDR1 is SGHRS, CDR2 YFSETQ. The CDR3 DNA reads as TGCGCCAGCAGCGTTGGTACAGGGGCCTACGAGCAGTACTTC. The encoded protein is CASSVGTGAYEQYF.

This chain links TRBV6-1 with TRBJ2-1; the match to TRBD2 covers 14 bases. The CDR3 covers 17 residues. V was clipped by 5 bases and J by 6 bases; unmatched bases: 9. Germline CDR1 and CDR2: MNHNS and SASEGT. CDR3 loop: CASSQGLAGGWGNEQFF. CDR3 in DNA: TGTGCCAGCAGTCAAGGACTAGCGGGAGGTTGGGGCAATGAGCAGTTCTTC.

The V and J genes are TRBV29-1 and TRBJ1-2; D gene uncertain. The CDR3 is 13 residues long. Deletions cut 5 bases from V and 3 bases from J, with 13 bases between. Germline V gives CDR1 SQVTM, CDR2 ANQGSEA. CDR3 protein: CSVRRENDYGYTF. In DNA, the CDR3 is TGCAGCGTTAGACGGGAGAACGACTATGGCTACACCTTC.

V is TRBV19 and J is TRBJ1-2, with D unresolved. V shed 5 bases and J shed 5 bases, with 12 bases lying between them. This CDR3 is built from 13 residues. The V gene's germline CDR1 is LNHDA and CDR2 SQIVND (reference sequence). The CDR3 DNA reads TGTGCCAGTAGTCCACTGGGCGGATATGGCTACACCTTC. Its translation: CASSPLGGYGYTF. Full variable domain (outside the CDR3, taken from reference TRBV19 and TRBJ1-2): DGGITQSPKYLFRKEGQNVTLSCEQNLNHDAMYWYRQDPGQGLRLIYYSQIVNDFQKGDIAEGYSVSREKKESFPLTVTSAQKNPTAFYLCASSPLGGYGYTFGSGTRLTVV.

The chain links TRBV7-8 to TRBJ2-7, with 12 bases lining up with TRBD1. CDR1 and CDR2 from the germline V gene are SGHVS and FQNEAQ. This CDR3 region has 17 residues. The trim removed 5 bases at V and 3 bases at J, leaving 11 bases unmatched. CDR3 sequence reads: CASSMPGQGAPSYEQYF. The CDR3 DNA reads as TGTGCCAGCAGCATGCCGGGACAGGGGGCGCCCAGCTACGAGCAGTACTTC.

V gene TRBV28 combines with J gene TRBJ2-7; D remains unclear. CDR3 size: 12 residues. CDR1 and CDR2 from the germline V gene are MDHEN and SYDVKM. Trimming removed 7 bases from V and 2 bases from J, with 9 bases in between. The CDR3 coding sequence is TGTGCCAGCACCGCCACCCCCTACGAGCAGTACTTC. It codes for CASTATPYEQYF.

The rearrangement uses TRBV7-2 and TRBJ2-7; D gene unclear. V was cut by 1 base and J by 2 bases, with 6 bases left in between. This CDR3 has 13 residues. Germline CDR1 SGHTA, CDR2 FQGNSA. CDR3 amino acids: CASSLDGPYEQYF. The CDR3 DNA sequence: TGTGCCAGCAGCTTAGACGGCCCCTACGAGCAGTACTTC.